These 10 T cell receptor beta chains came from one sample sequenced in a study of PD-L1 blockade in urothelial cancer. Described time point: pretreatment peripheral blood. Sequencing was performed with immunoSEQ multiplex PCR; in TCRdb, only in-frame clones are kept and a portion is missing. The top ten clones hold approximately 15% of a sample with under 70,000 clones, over 75% of them seen once. This specimen was PBMCs, taken around atezolizumab (anti-PD-L1) treatment. The receptors were sampled from a man between 65 and 85 years old with urothelial cancer.

V gene TRBV6-5 combines with J gene TRBJ2-1, with D hard to call. Trimming took off 1 base at V and 6 bases at J, with 7 bases between the two ends. Germline V CDR1 and CDR2: MNHEY, SVGAGI. There are 13 residues in the CDR3. This CDR3 is CASSYWSGNEQFF. The CDR3 coding sequence is TGTGCCAGCAGTTACTGGTCGGGCAATGAGCAGTTCTTC.

The chain links TRBV5-6 to TRBJ2-5, with TRBD2 identical over 8 bases. V lost 0 bases to trimming and J lost 7 bases; unmatched junction nucleotides: 5. From germline, CDR1 is SGHDT and CDR2 YYEEEE. The CDR3 loop spans 14 amino acids. As DNA, the CDR3 is TGTGCCAGCAGCTTGGCCGGGACTAGAGGGACCCAGTACTTC. This codes for CASSLAGTRGTQYF.

CDR3 DNA: TGTGCCAGCAGCTTAGACGGACTAGCGGAAGGAGATACGCAGTATTTT. Its protein product is CASSLDGLAEGDTQYF. The chain joins TRBV7-6 to TRBJ2-3; 10 nucleotides agree with TRBD2. The ends lost 1 base at V and 5 bases at J; junction bases unmatched: 6. Germline V gene lookup returns CDR1 SGHVS and CDR2 FNYEAQ. This CDR3 contains 16 residues.

The chain employs TRBV9 and TRBJ1-3, with 7 bases that match TRBD1. Trimming cost V 3 bases and J 6 bases; bases outside gene matches: 15. Germline V lookup: CDR1 SGDLS, CDR2 YYNGEE. CDR3 size: 17 residues. CDR3 in amino acids: CASSGRSGQASENTIYF. CDR3 sequence (DNA): TGTGCCAGCAGCGGTCGCTCTGGACAGGCGAGTGAAAACACCATATATTTT.

This chain connects TRBV5-6 to TRBJ1-2; D might be TRBD1 (6 bases). Germline V gives CDR1 SGHDT, CDR2 YYEEEE. V dropped 0 bases and J dropped 4 bases, with 13 bases sitting between them. The CDR3 length is 15 residues. The CDR3 nucleotides read TGTGCCAGCAGCTTGGCCCCGACAGGCAGCTATGGCTACACCTTC. This encodes CASSLAPTGSYGYTF.

The chain recombines TRBV10-3 with TRBJ1-2, with 8 bases identical to TRBD1. V shed 7 bases and J 6 bases; nucleotides not matched to a gene: 7. The CDR3 sequence is 13 residues long. CDR1 ENHRY and CDR2 SYGVKD come from the germline V gene. The CDR3 sequence is CAIKRGTGDGYTF. CDR3 bases: TGTGCCATCAAAAGGGGGACAGGTGATGGCTACACCTTC.

The chain employs TRBV7-2 and TRBJ2-3; TRBD2 might be the D (6 bases). Trimming left V 5 bases short and J 1 base short, with 10 bases between. There are 14 residues in the CDR3. Germline loops: CDR1 SGHTA, CDR2 FQGNSA. CDR3 sequence reads: CASSPDYGTDTQYF. CDR3 nucleotides: TGTGCCAGCAGCCCGGACTACGGCACAGATACGCAGTATTTT.

The chain combines TRBV5-1 with TRBJ2-1; 12 bases align to TRBD2. Per germline, CDR1 SGHRS and CDR2 YFSETQ. V lost 4 bases to trimming and J lost 5 bases; unmatched junction nucleotides: 16. CDR3 length: 19 residues. The CDR3 DNA follows: TGCGCCAGCAGCCCCGTCCTAGCGGGAGGGCCTGGGTTCCACAATGAGCAGTTCTTC. It codes for CASSPVLAGGPGFHNEQFF.

A few counts support this clone. The chain is built from TRBV19 and TRBJ2-2, with 9 bases fitting TRBD1. Germline assignment: CDR1 LNHDA and CDR2 SQIVND (reference sequence). V dropped 5 bases and J dropped 6; count of bases not matched to a gene: 16. The CDR3 contains 18 residues. CDR3 sequence (DNA): TGTGCCAGTAGTTGGGGGACAGGGACTACACCTCGGGCCGGGGAGCTGTTTTTT. Its protein is CASSWGTGTTPRAGELFF.

The J gene is TRBJ1-5, the V gene TRBV19, with 9 bases fitting TRBD1. The CDR3 is 16 amino acids. Germline CDR1 is LNHDA and CDR2 is SQIVND (reference sequence). V lost 5 bases to trimming and J lost 5 bases; unmatched junction nucleotides: 10. The CDR3 loop reads CASSSEGQGLYQPQHF. In DNA, the CDR3 is TGTGCCAGTAGTTCCGAGGGACAGGGACTTTATCAGCCCCAGCATTTT.